The T cell receptor (beta chain) described here comes from a study of blood T cell repertoires in COVID-19. For the study at large: The analysed material was cDNA or gDNA that came from T cells, B-cell-depleted T cells, or PBMCs.

Assay: immunoSEQ multiplex PCR; the TCRdb copy retains only in-frame clones and omits some. There are approximately 150,000 clones in the sample; about 80% occur only once, and about 19% lies in the top ten. This CDR3 is built from 13 residues. The germline V gene has CDR1 MNHEY and CDR2 SVGAGI. Trimming cost V 2 bases and J 4 bases, with 8 bases left between them. Material: peripheral blood. This clonotype was obtained from a woman at least 80 years old with acute or convalescent COVID-19. The genes are TRBV6-5 and TRBJ1-2; TRBD1 is a possible D gene (5 bases). The CDR3 is CASSYGRGYGYTF. In DNA form, the CDR3 reads TGTGCCAGCAGTTACGGGAGGGGCTATGGCTACACCTTC.